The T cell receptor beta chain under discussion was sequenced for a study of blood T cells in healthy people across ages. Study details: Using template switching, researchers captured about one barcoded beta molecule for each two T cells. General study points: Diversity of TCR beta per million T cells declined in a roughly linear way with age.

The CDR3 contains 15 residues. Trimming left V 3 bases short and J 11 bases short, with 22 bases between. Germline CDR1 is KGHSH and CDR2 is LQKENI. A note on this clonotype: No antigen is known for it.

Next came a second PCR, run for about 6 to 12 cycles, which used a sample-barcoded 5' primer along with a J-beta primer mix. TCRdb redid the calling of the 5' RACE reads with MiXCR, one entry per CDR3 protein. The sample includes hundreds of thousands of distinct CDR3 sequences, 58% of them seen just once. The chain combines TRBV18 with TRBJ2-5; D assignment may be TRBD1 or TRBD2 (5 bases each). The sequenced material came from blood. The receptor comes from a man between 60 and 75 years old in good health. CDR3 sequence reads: CASSPDTRGTSEQYF. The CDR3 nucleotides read TGTGCCAGCTCACCGGACACACGGGGAACTAGTGAGCAGTACTTC.